These T cell receptor beta chains were read from a single sample in a study of blood T cells in healthy people across ages. TCRdb itself ran the 5' RACE reads through MiXCR, one entry per CDR3 protein. Altogether 900,000 to 950,000 distinct CDR3 sequences are present, around 29% being singletons, with the ten largest covering about a tenth. This same sample was also taken into another study, of T cells of mothers and their children.

Sequences were obtained from blood. The receptors derive from a woman in her 40s in good health. Both conserved end residues are part of each CDR3. D genes are given only for firm matches. The size field is filled for only some rows; it gives once, few, many or a size class.

abundance: NA; j_gene: TRBJ2-1; v_gene: TRBV4-3; d_gene: TRBD2; CDR3aa: CAGSQDPAGTSGYNEQFF; CDR3nt: TGCGCCGGCAGTCAAGACCCGGCCGGGACTAGTGGCTACAATGAGCAGTTCTTC
abundance: NA; j_gene: TRBJ2-1; v_gene: TRBV29-1; d_gene: NA; CDR3aa: CTGGSQETQFF; CDR3nt: TGCACCGGGGGCAGTCAGGAGACCCAGTTCTTC
abundance: NA; j_gene: TRBJ1-4; v_gene: TRBV4-1; d_gene: NA; CDR3aa: CASSRVRGEKLFF; CDR3nt: TGCGCCAGCAGCCGGGTCAGGGGTGAAAAACTGTTTTTT
abundance: few; j_gene: TRBJ2-1; v_gene: TRBV15; d_gene: TRBD2; CDR3aa: CATSRELSGGAPEQFF; CDR3nt: TGTGCCACCAGCAGAGAGTTGAGCGGGGGGGCCCCTGAGCAGTTCTTC
abundance: many; j_gene: TRBJ1-2; v_gene: TRBV9; d_gene: NA; CDR3aa: CASSASTTSGYTF; CDR3nt: TGTGCCAGCAGCGCGTCTACGACTAGTGGCTACACCTTC
abundance: NA; j_gene: TRBJ1-4; v_gene: TRBV28; d_gene: NA; CDR3aa: CASSVNRGKRFF; CDR3nt: TGTGCCAGCAGTGTTAATCGGGGAAAACGGTTTTTT
abundance: NA; j_gene: TRBJ1-3; v_gene: TRBV11-2; d_gene: NA; CDR3aa: CASSKTPRGNTIYF; CDR3nt: TGTGCCAGCAGCAAGACACCGAGGGGAAACACCATATATTTT
abundance: few; j_gene: TRBJ1-5; v_gene: TRBV29-1; d_gene: NA; CDR3aa: CSVVEGTGGLGNQPQHF; CDR3nt: TGCAGCGTTGTGGAGGGTACAGGCGGTCTAGGCAATCAGCCCCAGCATTTT
abundance: many; j_gene: TRBJ2-7; v_gene: TRBV18; d_gene: TRBD1; CDR3aa: CASSPGTALRYEQYF; CDR3nt: TGTGCCAGCTCTCCCGGGACAGCCCTTAGGTACGAGCAGTACTTC
abundance: few; j_gene: TRBJ1-2; v_gene: TRBV5-1; d_gene: NA; CDR3aa: CASSSWRLQGSGNYGYTF; CDR3nt: TGCGCCAGCAGCTCTTGGAGGCTACAGGGAAGTGGCAACTATGGCTACACCTTC
abundance: once; j_gene: TRBJ2-3; v_gene: TRBV20-1; d_gene: TRBD1; CDR3aa: CSAARQGASTDTQYF; CDR3nt: TGCAGTGCTGCACGACAGGGGGCTAGCACAGATACGCAGTATTTT
abundance: many; j_gene: TRBJ1-2; v_gene: TRBV10-3; d_gene: TRBD1; CDR3aa: CAIRAGQSYGYTF; CDR3nt: TGTGCCATCAGGGCGGGACAGTCGTATGGCTACACCTTC
abundance: NA; j_gene: TRBJ2-7; v_gene: TRBV12-3/TRBV12-4; d_gene: NA; CDR3aa: CASSFLLGSDEQYF; CDR3nt: TGTGCCAGCAGTTTTCTCCTGGGAAGCGATGAGCAGTACTTC
abundance: NA; j_gene: TRBJ2-1; v_gene: TRBV20-1; d_gene: TRBD2; CDR3aa: CSALAGGPSYNEQFF; CDR3nt: TGCAGTGCGCTAGCGGGGGGGCCGTCCTACAATGAGCAGTTCTTC
abundance: NA; j_gene: TRBJ2-3; v_gene: TRBV20-1; d_gene: NA; CDR3aa: CSAPDRVGGPAGDTQYF; CDR3nt: TGCAGTGCTCCCGACAGGGTCGGGGGGCCAGCGGGAGATACGCAGTATTTT
abundance: once; j_gene: TRBJ2-2; v_gene: TRBV11-2; d_gene: NA; CDR3aa: CASSPRGYTGELFF; CDR3nt: TGTGCCAGCAGCCCCAGGGGTTACACCGGGGAGCTGTTTTTT
abundance: NA; j_gene: TRBJ2-3; v_gene: TRBV5-1; d_gene: NA; CDR3aa: CASSLAMGTTTDTQYF; CDR3nt: TGCGCCAGCAGCTTGGCCATGGGAACCACCACAGATACGCAGTATTTT
abundance: NA; j_gene: TRBJ2-1; v_gene: TRBV28; d_gene: NA; CDR3aa: CASSLPQKTYNEQFF; CDR3nt: TGTGCCAGCAGCCTCCCTCAGAAGACCTACAATGAGCAGTTCTTC
abundance: NA; j_gene: TRBJ1-2; v_gene: TRBV5-1; d_gene: NA; CDR3aa: CASSPNGGANYGYTF; CDR3nt: TGCGCCAGCAGCCCTAATGGGGGGGCTAACTATGGCTACACCTTC
abundance: NA; j_gene: TRBJ1-3; v_gene: TRBV3-1; d_gene: NA; CDR3aa: CASSQGYRGNTIYF; CDR3nt: TGTGCCAGCAGCCAAGGCTACAGAGGAAACACCATATATTTT
abundance: NA; j_gene: TRBJ2-5; v_gene: TRBV7-2; d_gene: NA; CDR3aa: CASSLTGFVNQETQYF; CDR3nt: TGTGCCAGCAGCTTAACAGGGTTCGTGAACCAAGAGACCCAGTACTTC
abundance: few; j_gene: TRBJ2-1; v_gene: TRBV12-3/TRBV12-4; d_gene: TRBD1; CDR3aa: CASSGTGGRDNEQFF; CDR3nt: TGTGCCAGCAGTGGGACAGGGGGCAGAGACAATGAGCAGTTCTTC
abundance: once; j_gene: TRBJ2-5; v_gene: TRBV28; d_gene: NA; CDR3aa: CASSFQAETQYF; CDR3nt: TGTGCCAGCAGTTTTCAAGCGGAGACCCAGTACTTC
abundance: NA; j_gene: TRBJ1-1; v_gene: TRBV27; d_gene: TRBD1; CDR3aa: CASSDRVTEAFF; CDR3nt: TGTGCCAGCAGCGACAGGGTAACTGAAGCTTTCTTT
abundance: NA; j_gene: TRBJ2-7; v_gene: TRBV27; d_gene: TRBD1; CDR3aa: CASSYSATGAYEQYF; CDR3nt: TGTGCCAGCAGTTACTCCGCGACAGGGGCCTACGAGCAGTACTTC
abundance: NA; j_gene: TRBJ2-7; v_gene: TRBV6-1; d_gene: TRBD2; CDR3aa: CASSDNSGAREQYF; CDR3nt: TGTGCCAGCAGTGACAATAGCGGGGCTCGCGAGCAGTACTTC
abundance: NA; j_gene: TRBJ2-3; v_gene: TRBV7-2; d_gene: TRBD2; CDR3aa: CASSLEWASGGPADTQYF; CDR3nt: TGTGCCAGCAGCTTAGAGTGGGCTAGCGGGGGGCCGGCAGATACGCAGTATTTT
abundance: many; j_gene: TRBJ1-4; v_gene: TRBV15; d_gene: NA; CDR3aa: CATSRDKGYGEKLFF; CDR3nt: TGTGCCACCAGCAGAGATAAAGGGTACGGTGAAAAACTGTTTTTT
abundance: many; j_gene: TRBJ2-5; v_gene: TRBV7-9; d_gene: TRBD2; CDR3aa: CASSHFGGGQETQYF; CDR3nt: TGTGCCAGCAGCCATTTTGGCGGGGGGCAAGAGACCCAGTACTTC
abundance: few; j_gene: TRBJ2-5; v_gene: TRBV24-1; d_gene: TRBD2; CDR3aa: CATSDLPGGALETQYF; CDR3nt: TGTGCCACCAGTGATTTGCCGGGGGGGGCATTAGAGACCCAGTACTTC
abundance: many; j_gene: TRBJ2-7; v_gene: TRBV5-1; d_gene: TRBD2; CDR3aa: CASSSHGGGGTAYEQYF; CDR3nt: TGCGCCAGCAGCTCTCATGGTGGGGGGGGAACCGCCTACGAGCAGTACTTC
abundance: NA; j_gene: TRBJ1-1; v_gene: TRBV10-3; d_gene: NA; CDR3aa: CAITGASGSVTEAFF; CDR3nt: TGTGCCATCACGGGGGCCTCGGGGAGTGTCACTGAAGCTTTCTTT
abundance: NA; j_gene: TRBJ1-2; v_gene: TRBV30; d_gene: NA; CDR3aa: CARRIDRIYGYTF; CDR3nt: TGTGCCCGGAGGATCGACAGAATCTATGGCTACACCTTC
abundance: few; j_gene: TRBJ2-1; v_gene: TRBV27; d_gene: NA; CDR3aa: CASSLVRRGSYNEQFF; CDR3nt: TGTGCCAGCAGTTTGGTTAGGAGGGGTTCCTACAATGAGCAGTTCTTC
abundance: few; j_gene: TRBJ2-1; v_gene: TRBV7-9; d_gene: TRBD1; CDR3aa: CASSFDRASYNEQFF; CDR3nt: TGTGCCAGCAGCTTTGACAGGGCCAGCTACAATGAGCAGTTCTTC
abundance: many; j_gene: TRBJ2-3; v_gene: TRBV12-3/TRBV12-4; d_gene: NA; CDR3aa: CASSLVPGSGDTQYF; CDR3nt: TGTGCCAGCAGTTTAGTTCCGGGTTCGGGAGATACGCAGTATTTT
abundance: few; j_gene: TRBJ1-5; v_gene: TRBV29-1; d_gene: NA; CDR3aa: CSVRTDHNQPQHF; CDR3nt: TGCAGCGTACGGACAGACCACAATCAGCCCCAGCATTTT
abundance: NA; j_gene: TRBJ1-1; v_gene: TRBV12-3/TRBV12-4; d_gene: TRBD1; CDR3aa: CASSTGGITEAFF; CDR3nt: TGTGCCAGCAGTACAGGGGGTATAACTGAAGCTTTCTTT
abundance: NA; j_gene: TRBJ2-7; v_gene: TRBV5-6; d_gene: NA; CDR3aa: CASSVDTTYEQYF; CDR3nt: TGTGCCAGCAGCGTGGACACTACCTACGAGCAGTACTTC
abundance: many; j_gene: TRBJ2-7; v_gene: TRBV20-1; d_gene: TRBD2; CDR3aa: CSARLSGGAAYEQYF; CDR3nt: TGCAGTGCTAGATTGAGCGGGGGGGCCGCCTACGAGCAGTACTTC
abundance: few; j_gene: TRBJ2-1; v_gene: TRBV5-1; d_gene: NA; CDR3aa: CASSLVSASYNEQFF; CDR3nt: TGCGCCAGCAGCTTGGTGTCGGCCTCCTACAATGAGCAGTTCTTC